This T cell receptor (beta chain) was documented in a study of blood T cell repertoires in COVID-19. The CDR3 loop spans 15 amino acids. The junction had 6 bases not matched to a gene; V was cut back by 3 bases and J by 1 base. Germline CDR1 and CDR2: GTSNPN and SVGIG (reference sequence). Original processing methods: Estimation of nucleated cell counts was performed using reference gene primer amplification. The protocol was immunoSEQ multiplex PCR, while the TCRdb copy is restricted to in-frame clones and leaves out a portion. Clone size and the V and J calls come from that table; the DNA yielded D and trimming. This sample has about 380,000 clones; 81% occur once, and the top ten carry 1.1%.

The sequenced sample consisted of peripheral blood. This sequence was found in a human donor with acute or convalescent COVID-19. The donor label of this sample is uncertain. The chain is built from TRBV30 and TRBJ1-1, with 9 bases fitting TRBD1. The CDR3 spells CAWRLRDRANTEAFF. CDR3 bases: TGTGCCTGGAGGCTACGGGACAGGGCGAACACTGAAGCTTTCTTT.